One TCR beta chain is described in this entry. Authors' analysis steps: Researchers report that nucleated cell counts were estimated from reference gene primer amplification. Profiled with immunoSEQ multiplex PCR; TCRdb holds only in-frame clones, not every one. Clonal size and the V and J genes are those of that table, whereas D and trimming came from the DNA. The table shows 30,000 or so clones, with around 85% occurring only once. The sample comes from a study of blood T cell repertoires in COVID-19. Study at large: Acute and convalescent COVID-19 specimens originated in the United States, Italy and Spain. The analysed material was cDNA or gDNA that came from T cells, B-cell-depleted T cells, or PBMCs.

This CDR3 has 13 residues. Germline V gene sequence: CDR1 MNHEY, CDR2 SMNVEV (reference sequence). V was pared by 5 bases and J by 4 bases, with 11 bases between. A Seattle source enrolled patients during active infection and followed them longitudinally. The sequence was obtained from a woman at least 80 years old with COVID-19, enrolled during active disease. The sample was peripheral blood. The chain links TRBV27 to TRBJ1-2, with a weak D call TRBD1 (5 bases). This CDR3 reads CASSRSGLYGYTF. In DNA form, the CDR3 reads TGTGCCAGCAGTCGATCAGGGCTCTATGGCTACACCTTC.